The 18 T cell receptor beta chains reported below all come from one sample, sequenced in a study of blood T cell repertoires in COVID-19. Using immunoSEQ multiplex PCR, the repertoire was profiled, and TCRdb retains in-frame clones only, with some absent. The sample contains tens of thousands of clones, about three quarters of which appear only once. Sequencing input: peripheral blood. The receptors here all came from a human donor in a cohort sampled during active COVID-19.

This CDR3 reads CASSFYPPRSGGATGELFF. DNA for the CDR3: TGTGCCAGCAGTTTCTACCCACCCCGCAGCGGGGGGGCCACCGGGGAGCTGTTTTTT. The chain has TRBV27 and TRBJ2-2; 10 bases line up with TRBD2. The CDR3 is 19 residues long. With V trimmed by 3 bases and J by 4 bases, 14 bases remained unmatched. The germline V gene has CDR1 MNHEY and CDR2 SMNVEV (reference sequence).

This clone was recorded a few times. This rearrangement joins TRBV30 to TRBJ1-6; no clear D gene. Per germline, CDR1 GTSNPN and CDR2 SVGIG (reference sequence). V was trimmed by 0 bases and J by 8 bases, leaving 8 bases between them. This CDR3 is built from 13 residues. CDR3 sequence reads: CAWSVGSYSPLHF. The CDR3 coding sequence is TGTGCCTGGAGTGTGGGCAGTTATTCACCCCTCCACTTT.

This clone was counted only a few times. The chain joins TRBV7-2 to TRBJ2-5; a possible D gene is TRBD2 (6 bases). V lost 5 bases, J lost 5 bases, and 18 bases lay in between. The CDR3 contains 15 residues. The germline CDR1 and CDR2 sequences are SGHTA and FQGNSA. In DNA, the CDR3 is TGTGCCAGCAGCGCCGGTGGCACGGGGAGGGAGACCCAGTACTTC. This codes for CASSAGGTGRETQYF.

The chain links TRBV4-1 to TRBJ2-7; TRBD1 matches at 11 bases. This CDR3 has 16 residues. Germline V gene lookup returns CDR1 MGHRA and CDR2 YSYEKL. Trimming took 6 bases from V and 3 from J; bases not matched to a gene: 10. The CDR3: CASSLNRGTGGYEQYF. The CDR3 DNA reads TGCGCCAGCAGTCTGAACAGGGGGACAGGGGGCTACGAGCAGTACTTC.

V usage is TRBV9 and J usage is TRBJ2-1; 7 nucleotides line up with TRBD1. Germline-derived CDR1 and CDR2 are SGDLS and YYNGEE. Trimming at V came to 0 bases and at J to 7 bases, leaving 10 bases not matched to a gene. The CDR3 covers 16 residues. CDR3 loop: CASSVAKQGIGNEQFF. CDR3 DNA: TGTGCCAGCAGCGTAGCTAAACAGGGGATAGGTAATGAGCAGTTCTTC.

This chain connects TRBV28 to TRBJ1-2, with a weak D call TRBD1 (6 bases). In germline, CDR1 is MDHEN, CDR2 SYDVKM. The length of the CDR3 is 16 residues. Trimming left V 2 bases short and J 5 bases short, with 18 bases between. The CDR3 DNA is TGTGCCAGCAGTTTAATCGGGCAGGGGAAAGGATATGGCTACACCTTC. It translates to CASSLIGQGKGYGYTF.

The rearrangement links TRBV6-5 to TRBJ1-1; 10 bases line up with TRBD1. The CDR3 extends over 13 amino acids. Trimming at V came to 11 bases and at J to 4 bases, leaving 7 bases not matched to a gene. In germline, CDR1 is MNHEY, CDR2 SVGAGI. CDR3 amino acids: CASGQGSVTEAFF. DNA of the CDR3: TGTGCCTCGGGACAGGGGAGTGTCACTGAAGCTTTCTTT.

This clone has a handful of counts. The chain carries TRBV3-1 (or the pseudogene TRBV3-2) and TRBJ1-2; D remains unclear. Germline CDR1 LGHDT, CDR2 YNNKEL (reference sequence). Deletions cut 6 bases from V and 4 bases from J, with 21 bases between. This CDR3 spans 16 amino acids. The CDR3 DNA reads TGTGCCAGCAGAGGCGGGTCCCTTCCACTGCCCTATGGCTACACCTTC. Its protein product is CASRGGSLPLPYGYTF.

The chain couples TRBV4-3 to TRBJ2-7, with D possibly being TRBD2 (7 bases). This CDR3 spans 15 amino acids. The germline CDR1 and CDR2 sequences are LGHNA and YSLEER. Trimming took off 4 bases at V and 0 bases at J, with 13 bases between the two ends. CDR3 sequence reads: CASSPGGTSSYEQYF. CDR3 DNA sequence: TGCGCCAGCAGCCCGGGGGGCACCAGCTCCTACGAGCAGTACTTC.

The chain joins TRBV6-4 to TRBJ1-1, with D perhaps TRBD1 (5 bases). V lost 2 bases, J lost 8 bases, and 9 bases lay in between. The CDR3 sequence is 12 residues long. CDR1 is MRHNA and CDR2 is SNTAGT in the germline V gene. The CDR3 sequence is CASSDGRGEAFF. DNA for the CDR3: TGTGCCAGCAGTGACGGGCGGGGCGAAGCTTTCTTT.

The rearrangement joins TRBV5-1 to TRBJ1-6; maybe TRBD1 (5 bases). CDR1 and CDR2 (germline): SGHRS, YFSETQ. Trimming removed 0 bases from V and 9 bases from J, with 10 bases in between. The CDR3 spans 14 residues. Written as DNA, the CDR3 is TGCGCCAGCAGCTTGGACAGGATCGCTTCACCCCTCCACTTT. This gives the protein CASSLDRIASPLHF.

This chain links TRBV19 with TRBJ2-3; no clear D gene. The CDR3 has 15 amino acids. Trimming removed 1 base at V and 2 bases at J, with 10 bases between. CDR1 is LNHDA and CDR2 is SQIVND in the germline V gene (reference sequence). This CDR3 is CASSIVLAFTDTQYF. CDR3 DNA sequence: TGTGCCAGTAGTATAGTTTTAGCTTTCACAGATACGCAGTATTTT. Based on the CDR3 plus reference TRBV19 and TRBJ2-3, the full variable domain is DGGITQSPKYLFRKEGQNVTLSCEQNLNHDAMYWYRQDPGQGLRLIYYSQIVNDFQKGDIAEGYSVSREKKESFPLTVTSAQKNPTAFYLCASSIVLAFTDTQYFGPGTRLTVL.

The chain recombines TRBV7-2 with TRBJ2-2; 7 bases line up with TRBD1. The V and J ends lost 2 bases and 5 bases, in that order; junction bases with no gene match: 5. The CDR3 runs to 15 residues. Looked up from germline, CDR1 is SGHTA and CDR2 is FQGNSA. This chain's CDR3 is CASSLNRGRTGELFF. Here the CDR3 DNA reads TGTGCCAGCAGCTTAAACAGGGGCAGGACCGGGGAGCTGTTTTTT.

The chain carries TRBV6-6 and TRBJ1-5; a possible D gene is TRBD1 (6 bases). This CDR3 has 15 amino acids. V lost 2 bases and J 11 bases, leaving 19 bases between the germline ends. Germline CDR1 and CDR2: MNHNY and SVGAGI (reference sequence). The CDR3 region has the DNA TGTGCCAGCAGTTACCCGGGGGGCCGGGAGTCGGCCCAGCATTTT. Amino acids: CASSYPGGRESAQHF.

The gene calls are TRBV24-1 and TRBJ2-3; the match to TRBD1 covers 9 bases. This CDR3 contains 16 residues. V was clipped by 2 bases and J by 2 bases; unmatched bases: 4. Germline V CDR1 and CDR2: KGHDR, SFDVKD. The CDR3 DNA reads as TGTGCCACCAGTGATTGGACAGGGGTCATCACAGATACGCAGTATTTT. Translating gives CATSDWTGVITDTQYF.

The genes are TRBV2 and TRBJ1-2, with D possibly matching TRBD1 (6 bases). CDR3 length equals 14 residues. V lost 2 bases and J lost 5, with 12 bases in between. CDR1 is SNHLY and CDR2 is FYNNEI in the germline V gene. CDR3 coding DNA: TGTGCCAGCAGTGAAACGCGGACAGAATATGGCTACACCTTC. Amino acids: CASSETRTEYGYTF.

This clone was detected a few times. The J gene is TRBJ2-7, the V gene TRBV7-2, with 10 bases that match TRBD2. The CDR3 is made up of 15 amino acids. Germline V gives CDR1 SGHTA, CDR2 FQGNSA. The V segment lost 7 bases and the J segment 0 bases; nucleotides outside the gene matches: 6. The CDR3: CASTVAGGSSYEQYF. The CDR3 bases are TGTGCCAGCACCGTAGCGGGGGGAAGCTCCTACGAGCAGTACTTC.

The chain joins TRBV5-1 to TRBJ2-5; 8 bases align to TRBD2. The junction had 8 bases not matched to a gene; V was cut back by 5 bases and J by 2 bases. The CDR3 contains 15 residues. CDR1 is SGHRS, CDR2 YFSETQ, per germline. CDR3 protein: CASSSTGTRQETQYF. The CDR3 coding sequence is TGCGCCAGCAGTTCAACCGGGACTAGGCAAGAGACCCAGTACTTC.